This T cell receptor beta chain originates from a study of identical twins. Study-level results: A lower insertion count was a feature of abundant cord blood beta clonotypes, with no such feature in memory repertoires.

One entry per CDR3 protein results from TCRdb running MiXCR on the 5' RACE reads. This table has 640,000 or so distinct CDR3 sequences, 6.1% appearing once. This clonotype was seen at least ten times. As yet, its antigen is unknown. The V gene's germline CDR1 is KGHDR and CDR2 SFDVKD. This CDR3 region has 13 residues. V was trimmed by 2 bases and J by 11 bases, leaving 12 bases between them. The V and J genes are TRBV24-1 and TRBJ2-1; no firm D call. The specimen was naive T cells sorted from blood. The receptor comes from a young man in good health. CDR3 bases: TGTGCCACCAGTGATTCAGACCTCCTCAAGCAGTTCTTC. Protein: CATSDSDLLKQFF.